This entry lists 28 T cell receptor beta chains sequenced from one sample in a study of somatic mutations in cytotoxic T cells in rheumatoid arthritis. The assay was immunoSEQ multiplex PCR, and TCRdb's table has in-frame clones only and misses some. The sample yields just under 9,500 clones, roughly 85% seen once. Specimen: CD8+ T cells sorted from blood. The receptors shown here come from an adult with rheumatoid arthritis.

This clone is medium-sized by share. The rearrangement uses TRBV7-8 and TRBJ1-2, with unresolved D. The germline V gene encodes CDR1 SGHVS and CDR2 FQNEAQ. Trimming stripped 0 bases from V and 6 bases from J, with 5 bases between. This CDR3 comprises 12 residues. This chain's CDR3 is CASSLAMNGYTF. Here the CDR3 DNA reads TGTGCCAGCAGCTTAGCGATGAATGGCTACACCTTC.

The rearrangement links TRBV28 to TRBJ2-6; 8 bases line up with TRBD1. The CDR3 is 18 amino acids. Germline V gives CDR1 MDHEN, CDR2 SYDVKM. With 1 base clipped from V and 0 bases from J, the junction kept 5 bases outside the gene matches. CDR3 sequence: CASSLLGQDPSGANVLTF. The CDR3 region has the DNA TGTGCCAGCAGTTTATTGGGACAGGACCCCTCTGGGGCCAACGTCCTGACTTTC.

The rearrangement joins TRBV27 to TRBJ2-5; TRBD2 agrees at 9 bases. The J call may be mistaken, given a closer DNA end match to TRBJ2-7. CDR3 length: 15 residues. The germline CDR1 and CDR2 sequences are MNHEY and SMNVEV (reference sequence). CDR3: CASSLSGTSIYEQYF. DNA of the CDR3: TGTGCCAGCAGTTTATCCGGGACTAGCATCTACGAGCAGTACTTC.

The CDR3 here is CASSTRDSEAFF. For the CDR3, the DNA is TGTGCCAGCAGCACCCGGGACAGTGAAGCTTTCTTT. This chain links TRBV13 with TRBJ1-1, with 7 bases identical to TRBD1. Germline trimming cut 5 bases from V and 7 bases from J; bases unmatched to any gene: 4. Germline CDR1 reads PRHDT; CDR2 reads FYEKMQ (reference sequence). The CDR3 has 12 residues.

The CDR3 sequence: CASSLDLTGSYGYTF. CDR3 nucleotides: TGTGCCAGCAGCTTAGATCTAACAGGGTCCTATGGCTACACCTTC. V is TRBV11-2 and J is TRBJ1-2; possible D gene TRBD1, 6 bases. V gave up 0 bases and J gave up 4 bases, with 12 bases separating them. The CDR3 runs to 15 residues. From germline, CDR1 is SGHAT and CDR2 FQNNGV.

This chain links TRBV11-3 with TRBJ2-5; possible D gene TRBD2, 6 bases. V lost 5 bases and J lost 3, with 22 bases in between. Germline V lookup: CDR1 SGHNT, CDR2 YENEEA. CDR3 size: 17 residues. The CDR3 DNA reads TGTGCCAGCAGCCGAGCCGGGGGACCGACCTATGAAGAGACCCAGTACTTC. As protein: CASSRAGGPTYEETQYF. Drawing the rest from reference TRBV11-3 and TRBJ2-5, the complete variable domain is EAGVVQSPRYKIIEKKQPVAFWCNPISGHNTLYWYLQNLGQGPELLIRYENEEAVDDSQLPKDRFSAERLKGVDSTLKIQPAELGDSAVYLCASSRAGGPTYEETQYFGPGTRLLVL.

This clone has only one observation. CDR3 in amino acids: CASSQVYFRQGKFTDSGNTIYF. The CDR3 DNA sequence: TGTGCCAGCAGCCAAGTTTATTTTCGACAGGGAAAATTTACTGACTCTGGAAACACCATATATTTT. This chain links TRBV4-2 with TRBJ1-3, with 7 bases identical to TRBD1. This CDR3 spans 22 amino acids. Germline loops: CDR1 LGHNA, CDR2 YNFKEQ. Losses at the gene ends were 1 base for V and 0 bases for J; bases not matched to a gene: 21.

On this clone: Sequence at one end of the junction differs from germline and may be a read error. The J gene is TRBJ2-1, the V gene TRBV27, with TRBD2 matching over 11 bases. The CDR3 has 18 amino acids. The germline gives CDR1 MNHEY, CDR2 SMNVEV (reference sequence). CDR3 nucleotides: TGTGCCAGCAGTCTATCAACCTTAGCGGGAGGGCCCGGCAATGAGCAGTTCTTC. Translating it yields CASSLSTLAGGPGNEQFF.

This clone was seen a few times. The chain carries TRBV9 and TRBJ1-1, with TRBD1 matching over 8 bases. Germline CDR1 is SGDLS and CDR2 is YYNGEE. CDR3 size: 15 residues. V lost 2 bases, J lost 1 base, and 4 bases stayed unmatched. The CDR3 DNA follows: TGTGCCAGCAGCGTCGGGACAGGTTCGAACACTGAAGCTTTCTTT. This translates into CASSVGTGSNTEAFF.

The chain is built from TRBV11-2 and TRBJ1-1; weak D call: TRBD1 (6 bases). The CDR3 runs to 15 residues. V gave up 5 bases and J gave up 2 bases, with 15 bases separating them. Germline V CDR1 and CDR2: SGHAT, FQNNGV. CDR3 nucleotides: TGTGCCAGCAGCCCATATTTACAGGGCAACACTGAAGCTTTCTTT. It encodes CASSPYLQGNTEAFF.

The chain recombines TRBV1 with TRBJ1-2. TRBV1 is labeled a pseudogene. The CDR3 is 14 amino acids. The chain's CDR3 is CTSSQVPTYRGYTF. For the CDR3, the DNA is TGCACCAGCAGCCAAGTTCCCACCTATCGGGGCTACACCTTC.

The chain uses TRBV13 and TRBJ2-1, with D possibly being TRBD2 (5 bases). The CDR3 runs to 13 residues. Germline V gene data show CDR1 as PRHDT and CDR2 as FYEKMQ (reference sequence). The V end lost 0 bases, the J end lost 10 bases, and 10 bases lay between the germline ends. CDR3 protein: CASSLGVGGEQFF. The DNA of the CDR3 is TGTGCCAGCAGCTTAGGGGTGGGCGGGGAGCAGTTCTTC.

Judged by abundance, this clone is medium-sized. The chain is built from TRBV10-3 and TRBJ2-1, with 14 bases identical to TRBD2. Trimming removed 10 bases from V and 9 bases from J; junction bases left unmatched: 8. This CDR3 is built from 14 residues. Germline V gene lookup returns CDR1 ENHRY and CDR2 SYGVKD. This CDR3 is CATETSGGEGEQFF. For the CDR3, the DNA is TGTGCCACCGAGACTAGCGGGGGGGAGGGTGAGCAGTTCTTC.

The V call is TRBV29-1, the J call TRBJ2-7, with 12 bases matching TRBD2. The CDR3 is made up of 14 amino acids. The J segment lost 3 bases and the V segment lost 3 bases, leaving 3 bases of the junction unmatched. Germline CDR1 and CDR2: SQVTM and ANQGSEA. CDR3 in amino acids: CSVEKTSGSYEQYF. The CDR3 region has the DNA TGCAGCGTTGAGAAGACTAGCGGGAGCTACGAGCAGTACTTC.

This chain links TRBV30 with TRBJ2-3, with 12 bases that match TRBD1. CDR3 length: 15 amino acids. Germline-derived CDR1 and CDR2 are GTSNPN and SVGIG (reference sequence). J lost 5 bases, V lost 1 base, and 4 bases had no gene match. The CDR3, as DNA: TGTGCCTGGAGTGGGGACAGGGGGCTATTAGATACGCAGTATTTT. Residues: CAWSGDRGLLDTQYF.

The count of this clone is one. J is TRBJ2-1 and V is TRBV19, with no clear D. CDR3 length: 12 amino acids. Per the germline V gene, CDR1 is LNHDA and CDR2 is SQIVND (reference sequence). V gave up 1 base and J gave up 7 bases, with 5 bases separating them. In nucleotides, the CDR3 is TGTGCCAGTAGTATAGGAGAAAATGAGCAGTTCTTC. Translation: CASSIGENEQFF.

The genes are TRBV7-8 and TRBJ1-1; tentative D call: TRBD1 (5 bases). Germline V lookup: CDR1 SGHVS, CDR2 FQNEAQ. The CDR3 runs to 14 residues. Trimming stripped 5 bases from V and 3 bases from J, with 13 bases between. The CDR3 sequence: CASSKTVSDTEAFF. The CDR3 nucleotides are TGTGCCAGCAGCAAGACAGTGAGTGACACTGAAGCTTTCTTT.

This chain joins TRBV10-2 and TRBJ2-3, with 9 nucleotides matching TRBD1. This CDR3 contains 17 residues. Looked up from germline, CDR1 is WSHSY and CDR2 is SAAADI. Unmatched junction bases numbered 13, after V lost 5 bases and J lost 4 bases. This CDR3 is CASSPGEWDRDADTQYF. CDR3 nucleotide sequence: TGCGCCAGCAGTCCCGGAGAGTGGGACAGGGACGCAGATACGCAGTATTTT.

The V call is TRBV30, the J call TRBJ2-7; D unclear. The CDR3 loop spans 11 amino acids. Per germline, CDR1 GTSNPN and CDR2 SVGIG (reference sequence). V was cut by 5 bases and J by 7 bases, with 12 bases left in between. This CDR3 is CAWWFGNEQYF. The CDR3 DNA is TGTGCCTGGTGGTTTGGGAATGAGCAGTACTTC.

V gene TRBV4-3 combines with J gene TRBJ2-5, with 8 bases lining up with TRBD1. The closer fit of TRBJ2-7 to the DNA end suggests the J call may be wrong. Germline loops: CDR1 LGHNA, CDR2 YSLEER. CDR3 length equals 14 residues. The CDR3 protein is CASSPGQGSYEQYF. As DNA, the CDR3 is TGCGCCAGCAGCCCCGGACAGGGCTCCTACGAGCAGTACTTC.

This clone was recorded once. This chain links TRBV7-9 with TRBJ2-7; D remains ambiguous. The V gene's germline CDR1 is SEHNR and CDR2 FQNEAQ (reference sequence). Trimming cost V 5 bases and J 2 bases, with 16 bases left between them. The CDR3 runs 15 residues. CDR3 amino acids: CASSPIEAGPYEQYF. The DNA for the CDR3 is TGTGCCAGCAGCCCGATAGAAGCAGGACCCTACGAGCAGTACTTC.

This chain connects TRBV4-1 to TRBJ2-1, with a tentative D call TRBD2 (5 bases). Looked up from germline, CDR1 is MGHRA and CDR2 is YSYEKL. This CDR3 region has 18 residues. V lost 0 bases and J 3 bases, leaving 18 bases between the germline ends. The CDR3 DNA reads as TGCGCCAGCAGCCAAGATTCCGCGGCTAGCACGTTCTACAATGAGCAGTTCTTC. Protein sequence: CASSQDSAASTFYNEQFF.

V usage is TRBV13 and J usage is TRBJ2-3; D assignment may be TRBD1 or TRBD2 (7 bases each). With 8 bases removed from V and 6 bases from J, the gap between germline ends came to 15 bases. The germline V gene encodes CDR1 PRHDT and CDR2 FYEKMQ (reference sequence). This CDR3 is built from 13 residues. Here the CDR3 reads CASGAGGADTQYF. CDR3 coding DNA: TGTGCCAGCGGGGCAGGGGGGGCGGATACGCAGTATTTT.

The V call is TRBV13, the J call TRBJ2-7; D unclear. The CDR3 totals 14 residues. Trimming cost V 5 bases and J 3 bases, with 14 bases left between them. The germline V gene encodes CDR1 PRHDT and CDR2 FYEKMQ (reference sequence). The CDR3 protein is CASSPKNRYYEQYF. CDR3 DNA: TGTGCCAGCAGCCCAAAGAACCGATACTACGAGCAGTACTTC.

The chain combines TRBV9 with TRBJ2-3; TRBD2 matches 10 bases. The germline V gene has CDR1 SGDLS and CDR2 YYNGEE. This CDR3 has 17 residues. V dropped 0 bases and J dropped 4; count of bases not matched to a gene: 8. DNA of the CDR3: TGTGCCAGCAGCGTAGAAGGCAGCGGGAGGGTAGCAGATACGCAGTATTTT. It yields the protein CASSVEGSGRVADTQYF. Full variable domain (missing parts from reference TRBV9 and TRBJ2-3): DSGVTQTPKHLITATGQRVTLRCSPRSGDLSVYWYQQSLDQGLQFLIQYYNGEERAKGNILERFSAQQFPDLHSELNLSSLELGDSALYFCASSVEGSGRVADTQYFGPGTRLTVL.

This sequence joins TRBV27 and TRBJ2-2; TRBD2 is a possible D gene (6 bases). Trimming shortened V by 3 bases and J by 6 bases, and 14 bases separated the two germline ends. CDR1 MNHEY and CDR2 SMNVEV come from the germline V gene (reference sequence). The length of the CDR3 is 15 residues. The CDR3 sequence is CASSFGGRGAGELFF. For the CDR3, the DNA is TGTGCCAGCAGTTTTGGAGGGCGCGGGGCCGGGGAGCTGTTTTTT.

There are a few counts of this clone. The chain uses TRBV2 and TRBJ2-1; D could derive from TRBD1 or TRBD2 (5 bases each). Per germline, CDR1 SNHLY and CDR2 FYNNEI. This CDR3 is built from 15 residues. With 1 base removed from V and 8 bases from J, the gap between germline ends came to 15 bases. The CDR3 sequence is CASSEEAWVGDEQFF. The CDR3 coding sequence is TGTGCCAGCAGTGAAGAGGCCTGGGTGGGGGATGAGCAGTTCTTC.

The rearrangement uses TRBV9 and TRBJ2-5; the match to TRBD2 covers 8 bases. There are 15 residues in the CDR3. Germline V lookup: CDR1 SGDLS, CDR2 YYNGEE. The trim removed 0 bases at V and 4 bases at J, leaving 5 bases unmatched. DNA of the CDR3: TGTGCCAGCAGCGTAGAGGGCGGGGGGAGAGAGACCCAGTACTTC. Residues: CASSVEGGGRETQYF.